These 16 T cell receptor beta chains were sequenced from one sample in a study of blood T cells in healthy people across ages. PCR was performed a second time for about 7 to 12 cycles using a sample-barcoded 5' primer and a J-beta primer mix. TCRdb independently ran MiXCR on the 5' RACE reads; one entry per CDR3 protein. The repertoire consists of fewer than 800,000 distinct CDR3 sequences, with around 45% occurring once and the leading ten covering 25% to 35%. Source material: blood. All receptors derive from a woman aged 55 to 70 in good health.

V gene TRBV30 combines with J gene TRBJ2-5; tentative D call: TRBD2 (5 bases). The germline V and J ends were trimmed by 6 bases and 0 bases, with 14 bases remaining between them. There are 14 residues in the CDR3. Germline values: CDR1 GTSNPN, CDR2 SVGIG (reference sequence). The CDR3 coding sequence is TGTGCCTGCCATACTCCGAGGGACCAAGAGACCCAGTACTTC. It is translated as CACHTPRDQETQYF.

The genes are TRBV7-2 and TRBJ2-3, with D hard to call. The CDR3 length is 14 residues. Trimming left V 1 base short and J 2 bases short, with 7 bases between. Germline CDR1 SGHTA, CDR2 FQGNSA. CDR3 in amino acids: CASSLVGLTDTQYF. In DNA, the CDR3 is TGTGCCAGCAGCTTAGTAGGCCTCACAGATACGCAGTATTTT.

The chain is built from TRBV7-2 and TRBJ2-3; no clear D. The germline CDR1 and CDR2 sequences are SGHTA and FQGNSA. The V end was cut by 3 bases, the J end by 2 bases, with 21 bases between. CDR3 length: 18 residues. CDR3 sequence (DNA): TGTGCCAGCAGCTTTCAAGGGCCAGCAGCACCTATCACAGATACGCAGTATTTT. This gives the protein CASSFQGPAAPITDTQYF.

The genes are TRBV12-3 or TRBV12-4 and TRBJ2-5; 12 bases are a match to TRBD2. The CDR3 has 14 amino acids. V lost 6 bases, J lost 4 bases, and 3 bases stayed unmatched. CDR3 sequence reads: CASRPSGRAETQYF. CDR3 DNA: TGTGCCAGCAGACCTAGCGGGAGGGCAGAGACCCAGTACTTC.

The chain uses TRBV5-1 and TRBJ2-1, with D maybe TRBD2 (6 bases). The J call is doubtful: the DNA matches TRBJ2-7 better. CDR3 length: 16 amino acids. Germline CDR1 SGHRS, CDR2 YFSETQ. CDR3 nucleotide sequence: TGCGCCAGCAGCTTGGGACTAGGACAAAGCTACAATGAGCAGTACTTC. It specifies CASSLGLGQSYNEQYF.

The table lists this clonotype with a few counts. CDR3 nucleotide sequence: TGCAGTGCTAGAGGCCTGGAAGAGACCTACAATGAGCAGTTCTTC. It specifies CSARGLEETYNEQFF. The rearrangement links TRBV20-1 to TRBJ2-1; D gene unclear. Trimming took off 1 base at V and 2 bases at J, with 12 bases between the two ends. The CDR3 spans 15 residues. The germline V gene encodes CDR1 DFQATT and CDR2 SNEGSKA (reference sequence).

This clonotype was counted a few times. CDR3 DNA: TGTGCCATCAGGGGCGCGGACTCACCCCTCCACTTT. It codes for CAIRGADSPLHF. The chain combines TRBV10-3 with TRBJ1-6; D is ambiguous. Germline lookup yields CDR1 ENHRY and CDR2 SYGVKD. The germline V and J ends were trimmed by 6 bases and 10 bases, with 10 bases remaining between them. The CDR3 consists of 12 residues.

CDR3 DNA: TGTGCCACCAGCAGAGATAATAGCGGGGGGAATTTACGTGAGCAGTACTTC. It encodes CATSRDNSGGNLREQYF. This rearrangement joins TRBV15 to TRBJ2-5, with 10 bases matching TRBD2. Looked up from germline, CDR1 is LNHNV and CDR2 is YYDKDF (reference sequence). The CDR3 sequence is 17 residues long. Trimming at V came to 0 bases and at J to 11 bases, leaving 15 bases not matched to a gene.

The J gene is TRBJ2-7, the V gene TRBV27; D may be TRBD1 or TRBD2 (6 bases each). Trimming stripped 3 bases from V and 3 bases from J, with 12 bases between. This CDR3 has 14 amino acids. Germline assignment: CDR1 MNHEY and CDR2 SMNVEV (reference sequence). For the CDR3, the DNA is TGTGCCAGCAGTTTCCCACAGGGACTCTACGAGCAGTACTTC. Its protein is CASSFPQGLYEQYF.

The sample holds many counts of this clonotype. In DNA form, the CDR3 reads TGTGCCAGCAGCTTAAATAGCGGGGCTTTCGATACGCAGTATTTT. It codes for CASSLNSGAFDTQYF. The V and J genes are TRBV7-2 and TRBJ2-3; 8 nucleotides match TRBD2. Germline CDR1 reads SGHTA; CDR2 reads FQGNSA. The CDR3 totals 15 residues. V lost 2 bases to trimming and J lost 6 bases; unmatched junction nucleotides: 7.

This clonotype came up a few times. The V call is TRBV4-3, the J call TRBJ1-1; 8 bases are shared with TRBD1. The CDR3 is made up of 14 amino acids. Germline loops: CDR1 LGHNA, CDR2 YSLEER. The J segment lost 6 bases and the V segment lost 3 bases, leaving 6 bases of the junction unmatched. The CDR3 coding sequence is TGCGCCAGCAGCCACCAGGACAGGGCTGCTGAAGCTTTCTTT. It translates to CASSHQDRAAEAFF.

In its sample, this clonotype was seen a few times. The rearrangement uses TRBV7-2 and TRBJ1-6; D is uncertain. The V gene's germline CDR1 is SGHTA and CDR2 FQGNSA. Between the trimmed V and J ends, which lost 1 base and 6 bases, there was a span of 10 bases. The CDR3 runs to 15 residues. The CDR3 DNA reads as TGTGCCAGCAGCTTAGATTCGTGGGCTAATTCACCCCTCCACTTT. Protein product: CASSLDSWANSPLHF.

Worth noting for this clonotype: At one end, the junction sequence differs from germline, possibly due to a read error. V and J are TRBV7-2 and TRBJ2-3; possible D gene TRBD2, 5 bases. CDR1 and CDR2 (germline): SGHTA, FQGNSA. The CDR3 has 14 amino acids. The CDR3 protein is CASILQRYTDAQYF. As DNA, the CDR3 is TGTGCCAGCATCCTCCAGCGGTACACAGATGCGCAGTATTTT.

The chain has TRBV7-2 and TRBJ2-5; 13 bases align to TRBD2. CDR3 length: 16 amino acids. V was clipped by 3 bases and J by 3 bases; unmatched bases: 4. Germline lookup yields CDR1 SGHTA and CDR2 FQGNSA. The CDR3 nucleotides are TGTGCCAGCAGCTTCCAGACTAGCGGGGGGAAAGAGACCCAGTACTTC. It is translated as CASSFQTSGGKETQYF.

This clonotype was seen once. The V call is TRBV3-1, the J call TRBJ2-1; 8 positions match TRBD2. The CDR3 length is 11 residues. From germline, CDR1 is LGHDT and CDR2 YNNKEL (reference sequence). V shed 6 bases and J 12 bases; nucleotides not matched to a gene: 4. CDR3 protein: CASSAGTRQFF. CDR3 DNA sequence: TGTGCCAGCAGTGCCGGGACTAGGCAGTTCTTC.

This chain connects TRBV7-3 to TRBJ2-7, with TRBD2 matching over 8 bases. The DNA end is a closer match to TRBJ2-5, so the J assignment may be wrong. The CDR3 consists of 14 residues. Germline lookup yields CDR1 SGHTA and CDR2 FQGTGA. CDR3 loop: CASSVSAGGETQYF. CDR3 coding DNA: TGTGCCAGCAGCGTAAGTGCGGGAGGAGAGACCCAGTACTTC.